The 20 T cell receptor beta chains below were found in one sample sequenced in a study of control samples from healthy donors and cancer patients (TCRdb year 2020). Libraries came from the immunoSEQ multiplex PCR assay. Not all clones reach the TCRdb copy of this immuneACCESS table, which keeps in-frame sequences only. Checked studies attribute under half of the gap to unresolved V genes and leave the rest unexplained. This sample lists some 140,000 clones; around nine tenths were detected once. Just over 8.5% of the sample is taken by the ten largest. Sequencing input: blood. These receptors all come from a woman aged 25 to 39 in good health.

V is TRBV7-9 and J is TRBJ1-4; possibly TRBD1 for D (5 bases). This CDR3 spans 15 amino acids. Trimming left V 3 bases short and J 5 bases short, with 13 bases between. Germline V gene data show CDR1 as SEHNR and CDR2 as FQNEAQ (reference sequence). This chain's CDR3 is CASSFYGGTNEKLFF. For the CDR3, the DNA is TGTGCCAGCAGCTTTTACGGGGGAACGAATGAAAAACTGTTTTTT.

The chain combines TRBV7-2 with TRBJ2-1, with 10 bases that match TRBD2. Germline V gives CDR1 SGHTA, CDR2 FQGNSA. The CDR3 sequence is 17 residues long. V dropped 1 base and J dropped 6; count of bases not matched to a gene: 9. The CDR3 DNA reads TGTGCCAGCAGCTTAGAGTCTGGGGCTAGCGGGAGCAATGAGCAGTTCTTC. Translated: CASSLESGASGSNEQFF.

The CDR3 DNA follows: TGTGCCAGCAGTGTCCGGGACGGGGGTGGCTACGAGCAGTACTTC. This codes for CASSVRDGGGYEQYF. V gene TRBV2 combines with J gene TRBJ2-7, with D perhaps matching TRBD2 (6 bases). The CDR3 has 15 residues. The V gene lost 4 bases and the J gene lost 3 bases, with 16 bases spanning the gap. Germline assignment: CDR1 SNHLY and CDR2 FYNNEI.

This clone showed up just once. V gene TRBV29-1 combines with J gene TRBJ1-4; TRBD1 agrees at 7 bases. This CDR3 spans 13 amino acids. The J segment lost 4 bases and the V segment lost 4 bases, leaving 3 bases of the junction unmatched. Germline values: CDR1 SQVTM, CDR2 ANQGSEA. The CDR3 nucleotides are TGCAGCGTTGGGACAGGCTATAATGAAAAACTGTTTTTT. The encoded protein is CSVGTGYNEKLFF. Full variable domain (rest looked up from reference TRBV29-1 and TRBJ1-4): SAVISQKPSRDICQRGTSLTIQCQVDSQVTMMFWYRQQPGQSLTLIATANQGSEATYESGFVIDKFPISRPNLTFSTLTVSNMSPEDSSIYLCSVGTGYNEKLFFGSGTQLSVL.

The CDR3 here is CASRDRSSGANVLTF. CDR3 DNA: TGTGCCAGCCGGGACAGAAGCTCTGGGGCCAACGTCCTGACTTTC. The V call is TRBV28, the J call TRBJ2-6, with 7 nucleotides matching TRBD1. The germline gives CDR1 MDHEN, CDR2 SYDVKM. Unmatched junction bases numbered 4, after V lost 8 bases and J lost 0 bases. The CDR3 has 15 residues.

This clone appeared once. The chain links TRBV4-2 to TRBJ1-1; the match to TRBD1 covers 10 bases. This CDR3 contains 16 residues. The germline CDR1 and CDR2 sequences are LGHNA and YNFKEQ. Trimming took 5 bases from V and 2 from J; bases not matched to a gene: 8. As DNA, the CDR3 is TGTGCCAGCAGCGCTATGACAGGGGGCGGAAACACTGAAGCTTTCTTT. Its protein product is CASSAMTGGGNTEAFF.

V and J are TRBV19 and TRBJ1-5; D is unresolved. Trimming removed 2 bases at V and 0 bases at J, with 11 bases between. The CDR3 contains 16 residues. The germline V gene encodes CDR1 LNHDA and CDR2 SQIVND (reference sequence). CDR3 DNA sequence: TGTGCCAGTAGTATAAAGCGACGAAATAGCAATCAGCCCCAGCATTTT. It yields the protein CASSIKRRNSNQPQHF. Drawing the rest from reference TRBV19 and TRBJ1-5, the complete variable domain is DGGITQSPKYLFRKEGQNVTLSCEQNLNHDAMYWYRQDPGQGLRLIYYSQIVNDFQKGDIAEGYSVSREKKESFPLTVTSAQKNPTAFYLCASSIKRRNSNQPQHFGDGTRLSIL.

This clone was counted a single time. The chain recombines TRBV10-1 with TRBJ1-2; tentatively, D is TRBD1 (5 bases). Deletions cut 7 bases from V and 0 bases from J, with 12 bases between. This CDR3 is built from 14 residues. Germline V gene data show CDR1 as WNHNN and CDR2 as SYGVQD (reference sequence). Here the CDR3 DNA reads TGCGCCAGCATCTCTGGGGGTTCTAACTATGGCTACACCTTC. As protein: CASISGGSNYGYTF.

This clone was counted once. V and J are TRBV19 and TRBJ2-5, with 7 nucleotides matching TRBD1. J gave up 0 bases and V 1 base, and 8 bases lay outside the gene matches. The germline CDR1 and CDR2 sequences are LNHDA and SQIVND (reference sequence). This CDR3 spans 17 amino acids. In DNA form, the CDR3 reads TGTGCCAGTAGTATAGCCACGGACAGGATCTACCAAGAGACCCAGTACTTC. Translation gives CASSIATDRIYQETQYF.

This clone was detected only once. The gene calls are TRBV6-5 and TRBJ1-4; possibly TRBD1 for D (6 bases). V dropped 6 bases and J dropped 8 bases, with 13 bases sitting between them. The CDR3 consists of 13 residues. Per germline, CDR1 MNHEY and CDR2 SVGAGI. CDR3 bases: TGTGCCAGCAGGGGGGCGAGTGAGGAAAAACTGTTTTTT. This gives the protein CASRGASEEKLFF.

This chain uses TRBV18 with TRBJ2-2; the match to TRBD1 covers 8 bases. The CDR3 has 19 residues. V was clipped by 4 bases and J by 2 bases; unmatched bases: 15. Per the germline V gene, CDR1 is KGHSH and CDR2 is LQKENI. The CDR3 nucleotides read TGTGCCAGCTCACGACAGGGGCGAGGGGGAGACAGAAACACCGGGGAGCTGTTTTTT. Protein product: CASSRQGRGGDRNTGELFF.

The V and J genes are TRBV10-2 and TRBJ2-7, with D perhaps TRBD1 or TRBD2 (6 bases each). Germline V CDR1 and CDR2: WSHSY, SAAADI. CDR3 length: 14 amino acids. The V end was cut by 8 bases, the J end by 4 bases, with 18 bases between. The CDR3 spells CASGRRGAAYEQYF. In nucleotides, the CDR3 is TGCGCCAGCGGGCGTAGGGGGGCTGCTTACGAGCAGTACTTC.

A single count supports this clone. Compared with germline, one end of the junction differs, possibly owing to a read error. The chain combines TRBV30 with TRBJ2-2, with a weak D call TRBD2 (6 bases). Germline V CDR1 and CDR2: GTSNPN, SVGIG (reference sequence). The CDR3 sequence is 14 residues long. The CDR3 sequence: CAWRPRLGVGGLFF. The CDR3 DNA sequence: TGTGCCTGGAGACCCAGACTAGGGGTGGGGGGGCTGTTTTTT.

The CDR3 nucleotides are TGTGCCAGCAGCCAAGATCTTCCGGGGCAGGTGAGCTCCTACGAGCAGTACTTC. Translation: CASSQDLPGQVSSYEQYF. V is TRBV3-1 (or the pseudogene TRBV3-2) and J is TRBJ2-7, with D perhaps matching TRBD1 or TRBD2 (5 bases each). Germline CDR1 LGHDT, CDR2 YNNKEL (reference sequence). The length of the CDR3 is 18 residues. V lost 0 bases, J lost 0 bases, and 18 bases lay in between.

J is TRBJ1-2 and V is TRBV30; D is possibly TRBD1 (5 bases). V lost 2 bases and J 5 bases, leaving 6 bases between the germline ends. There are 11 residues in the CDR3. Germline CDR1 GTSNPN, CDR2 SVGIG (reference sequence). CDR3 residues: CAWSRGYGYTF. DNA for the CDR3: TGTGCCTGGAGTAGGGGATATGGCTACACCTTC.

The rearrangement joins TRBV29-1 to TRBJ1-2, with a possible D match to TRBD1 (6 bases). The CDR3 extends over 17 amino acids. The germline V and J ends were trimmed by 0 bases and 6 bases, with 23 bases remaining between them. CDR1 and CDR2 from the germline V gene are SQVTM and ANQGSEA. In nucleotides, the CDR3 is TGCAGCGTTGAAGAACTATCGTTTGGGGGGCGTGGTGATGGCTACACCTTC. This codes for CSVEELSFGGRGDGYTF.

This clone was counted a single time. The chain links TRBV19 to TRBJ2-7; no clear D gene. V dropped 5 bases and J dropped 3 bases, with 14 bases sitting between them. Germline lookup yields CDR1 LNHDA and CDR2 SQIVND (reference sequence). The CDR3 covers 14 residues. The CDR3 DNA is TGTGCCAGTAGTTCCGGCCCCCGGAACTACGAGCAGTACTTC. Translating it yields CASSSGPRNYEQYF.

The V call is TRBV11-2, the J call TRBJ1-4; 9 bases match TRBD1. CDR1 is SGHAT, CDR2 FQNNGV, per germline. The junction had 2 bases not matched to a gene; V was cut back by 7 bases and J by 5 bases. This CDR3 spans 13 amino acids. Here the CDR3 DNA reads TGTGCCAGCAACGGACAGGGGAATGAAAAACTGTTTTTT. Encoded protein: CASNGQGNEKLFF.

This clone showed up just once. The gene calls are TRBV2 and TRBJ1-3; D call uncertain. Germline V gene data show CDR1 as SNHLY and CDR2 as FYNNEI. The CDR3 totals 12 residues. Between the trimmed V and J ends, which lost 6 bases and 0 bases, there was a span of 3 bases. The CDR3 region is CASRLSGNTIYF. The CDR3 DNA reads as TGTGCCAGCAGACTCTCTGGAAACACCATATATTTT.

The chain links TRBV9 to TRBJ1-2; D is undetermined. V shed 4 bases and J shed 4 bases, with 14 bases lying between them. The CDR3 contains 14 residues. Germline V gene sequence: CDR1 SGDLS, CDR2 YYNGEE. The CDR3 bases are TGTGCCAGCAGCTCCCCGGGCATTAGCTATGGCTACACCTTC. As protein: CASSSPGISYGYTF.